Given below is one TCR beta chain in context. Its antigen is unidentified. The CDR3 contains 16 residues. The V and J ends lost 1 base and 4 bases respectively, with 17 bases between them. Germline CDR1 MNHEY, CDR2 SVGAGI. This table comes from immunoSEQ multiplex PCR, and its TCRdb copy is limited to in-frame clones, with some not included. The sample holds tens of thousands of clones; over 75% are singletons and the top ten take 6% to 7%. The data were taken from a study of radiation and T cells in renal cell carcinoma. As for the study in general: Nephrectomy followed 15 Gy stereotactic body radiation by 4 weeks.

Time point indicated: baseline pretreatment blood. Treatment: 15 Gy SBRT to primary tumor, nephrectomy 4 weeks later. After SBRT, blood was collected at 2 and 4 weeks, plus baseline. Study-wide points: From baseline, blood top tumor clonotypes peaked at 2 weeks post-radiation.

The sample in question was blood, obtained from a patient whose treatment included radiotherapy and nephrectomy. The gene calls are TRBV6-5 and TRBJ2-7, with D possibly matching TRBD1 (6 bases). The receptor's source is a man in his 60s with renal cell carcinoma. The CDR3 region is CASSYFRGLRHYEQYF. The CDR3 region has the DNA TGTGCCAGCAGTTACTTCAGGGGTCTTCGCCATTACGAGCAGTACTTC.